These T cell receptor beta chains were read from a single sample in a study of beta chain features in type 1 diabetes. Only in-frame clones appear in the TCRdb table, and some are missing; sequencing was by immunoSEQ multiplex PCR. The sample records approximately 300,000 clones, approximately 10% being singletons. Sample: naive CD4+ T cells from blood. These receptors came from a woman in her thirties in good health. Both conserved end residues are part of each CDR3. D genes are given only for firm matches. Rows may omit the clone size; those that give it use once, few, many or a size class.

D gene,clone size,J gene,V gene,CDR3 protein,CDR3 DNA
NA,NA,TRBJ2-5,TRBV28,CASSLGGVETQYF,TGTGCCAGCAGTTTAGGAGGGGTAGAGACCCAGTACTTC
TRBD2,NA,TRBJ2-5,TRBV28,CASRGGIRLETQYF,TGTGCCAGCAGGGGGGGGATTCGGCTAGAGACCCAGTACTTC
TRBD2,NA,TRBJ2-1,TRBV7-2,CASSSTGLVLNEQFF,TGTGCCAGCAGCTCGACGGGACTAGTCCTCAATGAGCAGTTCTTC
TRBD2,NA,TRBJ2-7,TRBV28,CASSPRTSGTYEQYF,TGTGCCAGCAGCCCCCGGACTAGCGGGACTTACGAGCAGTACTTC
NA,NA,TRBJ2-4,TRBV18,CASSRGTVYIQYF,TGTGCCAGCTCAAGGGGCACAGTGTACATTCAGTACTTC
NA,NA,TRBJ2-1,TRBV7-3,CASGAGTYNEQFF,TGTGCCAGCGGAGCAGGGACCTACAATGAGCAGTTCTTC
NA,NA,TRBJ2-3,TRBV10-3,CAISTSTDTQYF,TGTGCCATCAGTACTAGCACAGATACGCAGTATTTT
NA,few,TRBJ2-5,TRBV5-6,CASSLGQETQYF,TGTGCCAGCAGCCTCGGGCAAGAGACCCAGTACTTC
TRBD1,NA,TRBJ1-2,TRBV5-1,CASSLGQGVYGYTF,TGCGCCAGCAGCTTGGGACAGGGGGTCTATGGCTACACCTTC
NA,NA,TRBJ1-2,TRBV6-5,CASRFGLTYGYTF,TGTGCCAGCAGGTTTGGACTCACGTATGGCTACACCTTC
TRBD1,few,TRBJ1-2,TRBV7-8,CASSYQGAHGYTF,TGTGCCAGCAGCTACCAGGGGGCTCATGGCTACACCTTC
TRBD2,few,TRBJ2-1,TRBV12-5,CASGSSSGSPEQFF,TGTGCTAGTGGCAGCTCTAGCGGGAGCCCTGAGCAGTTCTTC
NA,few,TRBJ2-7,TRBV10-3,CAISESIRGSKGEQYF,TGTGCCATCAGTGAGTCGATAAGAGGGAGTAAGGGCGAGCAGTACTTC
NA,NA,TRBJ2-1,TRBV18,CASSPRLDNEQFF,TGTGCCAGCTCACCACGACTCGACAATGAGCAGTTCTTC
TRBD1,few,TRBJ1-5,TRBV15,CATSVPDTGVVQPQHF,TGTGCCACCAGCGTCCCCGACACAGGGGTGGTGCAGCCCCAGCATTTT
NA,few,TRBJ2-7,TRBV10-3,CAISATGTYEQYF,TGTGCCATCAGCGCAACAGGAACCTACGAGCAGTACTTC
TRBD1,few,TRBJ2-7,TRBV7-9,CASSYPGTGTFEQYF,TGTGCCAGCAGCTATCCCGGGACAGGGACTTTCGAGCAGTACTTC
NA,few,TRBJ2-5,TRBV7-2,CASSLGGADKTQYF,TGTGCCAGCAGCTTAGGGGGCGCGGATAAGACCCAGTACTTC
NA,NA,TRBJ2-7,TRBV30,CAWGRGQGRDEQYF,TGTGCCTGGGGTAGAGGGCAGGGGAGAGACGAGCAGTACTTC
TRBD2,NA,TRBJ2-1,TRBV5-1,CASSLEGTRRYNEQFF,TGCGCCAGCAGCTTGGAGGGGACTAGAAGGTACAATGAGCAGTTCTTC
TRBD2,NA,TRBJ2-3,TRBV7-6,CASSFTSGHTDTQYF,TGTGCCAGCAGCTTCACTAGCGGACACACAGATACGCAGTATTTT
NA,NA,TRBJ2-5,TRBV7-9,CASSLILGETQYF,TGTGCCAGCAGCTTAATCCTAGGAGAGACCCAGTACTTC
NA,few,TRBJ1-2,TRBV28,CASRPLGEGSYGYTF,TGTGCCAGCAGACCTCTGGGGGAGGGATCCTATGGCTACACCTTC
NA,few,TRBJ2-1,TRBV30,CAWSSPGLSYNEQFF,TGTGCCTGGAGTAGCCCGGGACTCTCCTACAATGAGCAGTTCTTC
TRBD2,NA,TRBJ2-5,TRBV4-3,CASSPGLAGETQYF,TGCGCCAGCAGCCCGGGACTAGCGGGAGAGACCCAGTACTTC
TRBD1,NA,TRBJ2-5,TRBV15,CATSRDAAGGFQETQYF,TGTGCCACCAGCAGAGATGCGGCAGGGGGCTTCCAAGAGACCCAGTACTTC
NA,NA,TRBJ1-3,TRBV29-1,CSVQETLSGNTIYF,TGCAGCGTACAGGAAACCCTCTCTGGAAACACCATATATTTT